What follows are 3 T cell receptor beta chains derived from one specimen sequenced in a study of post-analysis software for immune sequencing data. Whole-study findings and limits: Among roughly 5 TRBV segments more frequent in patients than controls were TRBV5-6, TRBV5-1 and TRBV20-1.

Their antigens remain unidentified. Incorporated into the TCR beta cDNA libraries were unique molecular identifiers, which served to reduce PCR and sequencing biases. TCRdb itself ran the PCR reads through MiXCR, one entry per CDR3 protein. This sample has 400,000 to 500,000 distinct CDR3 sequences, with roughly 40% found just once. The sequencing input was blood. Every receptor here comes from a girl aged 2 to 9 with multiple sclerosis.

The V call is TRBV7-6, the J call TRBJ2-7; 10 nucleotides line up with TRBD2. In germline, CDR1 is SGHVS, CDR2 FNYEAQ. The CDR3 spans 15 residues. The trim removed 5 bases at V and 3 bases at J, leaving 7 bases unmatched. Here the CDR3 DNA reads TGTGCCAGCAGCCCCGGACTAGCGGCCGGCTACGAGCAGTACTTC. Translating gives CASSPGLAAGYEQYF.

This clonotype was picked up a small number of times. The gene calls are TRBV7-2 and TRBJ2-5; possibly TRBD2 for D (6 bases). CDR1 SGHTA and CDR2 FQGNSA come from the germline V gene. This CDR3 is built from 13 residues. The V and J ends lost 0 bases and 11 bases respectively, with 13 bases between them. The CDR3 coding sequence is TGTGCCAGCAGCTTAGCGCAGGGAGGAGAGCAGTACTTC. Translating gives CASSLAQGGEQYF.

In DNA, the CDR3 is TGTGCCAGCAGCTTAAGGGTGGCTAGCCTAACAGATACGCAGTATTTT. It encodes CASSLRVASLTDTQYF. The chain has TRBV7-8 and TRBJ2-3; maybe TRBD2 (5 bases). Germline loops: CDR1 SGHVS, CDR2 FQNEAQ. V lost 2 bases, J lost 3 bases, and 15 bases lay in between. This CDR3 has 16 residues.